This T cell receptor beta chain is drawn from a study of T cells in Graves' hyperthyroidism and ophthalmopathy (dated 2019 in TCRdb). For the study in its entirety: To identify TCR V-J signatures that set the groups apart, the researchers used a discovery cohort of about a hundred patients, made up of roughly 40 with Graves' ophthalmopathy and 55 to 65 with stable Graves' hyperthyroidism. An independent validation cohort of fewer than 20 hyperthyroidism patients and 17 patients who later progressed to ophthalmopathy tested prospective prediction of ophthalmopathy. The 100 or so discovery patients were divided at random into training and test sets in a 7:3 ratio. In addition, the study compared T-cell repertoires in thyroid tissue and in blood from 6 or 7 Graves' hyperthyroidism patients. After sampling, hyperthyroidism patients received methimazole starting at 30 mg daily, and ophthalmopathy patients received high-dose intravenous methylprednisolone. TCR Vbeta CDR3 sequencing of 140 or so peripheral blood samples (over 40 ophthalmopathy, approximately 80 hyperthyroidism and roughly 17 progressor patients) is reported in the paper.

TCR beta CDR3 regions were amplified from RNA transcripts. The TCR CDR3 was subjected to a first round of RT-PCR using the HTBI primer set and the Qiagen OneStep RT-PCR kit. The libraries were constructed in a second round of multiplex PCR and then size-selected and purified. Sequencing of the libraries was done on an Illumina HiSeq2000 using paired-end 100 bp reads. The study's processing was this. Raw data were processed with SOAPnuke, discarding reads with adapters, uncalled bases, mean Phred below 15, or no exact constant-primer or identifier match. COPE v1.2.5 was used to merge the high-quality paired reads, and each unique nucleotide sequence was defined as a clonotype. Clonotypes were aligned to IMGT TRBV, TRBD and TRBJ reference segments using MiTCR v1.1. The analysis included only V-J combinations with a frequency above 0.0001, which together covered approximately 99% of the repertoires. The TCS score was defined as the ratio of F50 (clonal expansion) to E x V (chaos), calculated using BLOSUM62-based TCRdist between CDR3 peptides within each V-J. Welch's t-statistics and random forest reduced just over 500 V-J features to roughly 13, which were used in a naive Bayes classifier (R e1071). The Morisita-Horn index was used to measure how similar the thyroid and blood repertoires were. TCRdb handled the public reads itself, with Q25 trimming in fastp and clone calling in MiXCR, and kept productive beta chains. Each entry is one CDR3 protein sequence, shown with its most common DNA and genes. The V and J calls, along with clone size, are taken from TCRdb and not from the paper's own processing. Across this sample there are roughly 100,000 distinct CDR3 sequences, with approximately 39% seen only once. Jointly, the top ten make up 10% to 13% of the sample.

Ten or more counts support this clonotype. Its specific antigen is unknown. No base qualities exist here, and no much larger clone lies one base off it. The research as a whole found: No statistical method was used to fix the sample size in advance, and group allocation was not hidden from the investigators. A model built on a 13 V-J signature distinguished ophthalmopathy from stable hyperthyroidism, reaching about 88% sensitivity and about 81% specificity in cross-validation and 80%/75% in testing. During validation, the model predicted progression to ophthalmopathy a median of about 6.5 months ahead of onset, with around 70% sensitivity and roughly 75% specificity. Most expanded thyroid clonotypes (frequency above 0.001) were also detected in blood, suggesting blood repertoires may reflect thyroid immune responses.

Stable Graves' hyperthyroidism was defined as no progression to ophthalmopathy during 18 months of follow-up. Hyperthyroidism patients were newly diagnosed, had a disease duration of under 2 months, and were aged 18 to 65 years. The study excluded patients with uncontrolled infections, other autoimmune diseases, pregnancy or lactation. Clinical symptoms, serum thyroxine and TRAb, thyroid ultrasound, and orbital computed tomography formed the basis for the diagnoses. Trizol reagent was used to extract total RNA, and RNA quality was then checked on an Agilent 2100 Bioanalyzer. The receptor was isolated from a young woman with Graves' hyperthyroidism. Sequencing was done on a sample of peripheral blood or thyroid tissue (not recorded which).

The DNA sequence is given as TGTGCCACCAGCAGAGATTACGGGACCTTCGGTTCCACTGAAGCTTTCTTT. It specifies CATSRDYGTFGSTEAFF. The V gene is TRBV15 and the J gene is TRBJ1-1; matching of 5 bases hints at TRBD1 as the D gene. CDR1 and CDR2 are read off the germline V gene (reference sequence) as LNHNV and YYDKDF. Measured from the cysteine to the phenylalanine, the CDR3 is 17 residues long. Only the CDR3 region is kept as DNA, spanning 51 bases read in frame from base 1. The trim is 0 bases for V and 4 bases for J, with a gap of 18 bases between the germline ends.